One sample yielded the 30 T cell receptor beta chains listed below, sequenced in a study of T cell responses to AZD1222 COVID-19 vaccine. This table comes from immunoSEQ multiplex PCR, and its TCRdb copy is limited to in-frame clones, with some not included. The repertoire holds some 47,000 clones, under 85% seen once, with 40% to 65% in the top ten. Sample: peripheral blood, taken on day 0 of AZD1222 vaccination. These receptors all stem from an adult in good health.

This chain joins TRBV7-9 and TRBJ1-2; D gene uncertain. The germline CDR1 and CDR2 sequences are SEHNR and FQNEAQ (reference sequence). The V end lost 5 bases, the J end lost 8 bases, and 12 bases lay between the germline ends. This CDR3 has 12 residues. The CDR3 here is CASSILENGYTF. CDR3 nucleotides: TGTGCCAGCAGCATCCTGGAGAACGGCTACACCTTC.

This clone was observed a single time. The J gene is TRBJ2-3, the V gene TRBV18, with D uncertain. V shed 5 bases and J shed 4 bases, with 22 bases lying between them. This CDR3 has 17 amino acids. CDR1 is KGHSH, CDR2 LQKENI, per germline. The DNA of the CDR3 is TGTGCCAGCTCAACAACTGTGAATTGGGAAGGACCAGATACGCAGTATTTT. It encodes CASSTTVNWEGPDTQYF. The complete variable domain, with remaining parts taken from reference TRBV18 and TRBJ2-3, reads NAGVMQNPRHLVRRRGQEARLRCSPMKGHSHVYWYRQLPEEGLKFMVYLQKENIIDESGMPKERFSAEFPKEGPSILRIQQVVRGDSAAYFCASSTTVNWEGPDTQYFGPGTRLTVL.

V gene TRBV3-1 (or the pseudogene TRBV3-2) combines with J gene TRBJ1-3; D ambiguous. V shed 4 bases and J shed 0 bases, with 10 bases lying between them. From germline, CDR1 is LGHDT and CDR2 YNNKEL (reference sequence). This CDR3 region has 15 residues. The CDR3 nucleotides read TGTGCCAGCAGCCGCCTCACACCCTCTGGAAACACCATATATTTT. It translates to CASSRLTPSGNTIYF.

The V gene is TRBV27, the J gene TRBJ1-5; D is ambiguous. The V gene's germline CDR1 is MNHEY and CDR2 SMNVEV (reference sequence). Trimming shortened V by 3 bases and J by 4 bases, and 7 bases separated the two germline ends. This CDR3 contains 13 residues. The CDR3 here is CASSFGQNQPQHF. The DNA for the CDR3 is TGTGCCAGCAGTTTCGGGCAGAATCAGCCCCAGCATTTT.

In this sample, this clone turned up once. The CDR3 coding sequence is TGTGCCAGCAGCCCCAGTCCAGGACGGAGTCTCACCGGGGAGCTGTTTTTT. Protein: CASSPSPGRSLTGELFF. The V call is TRBV7-9, the J call TRBJ2-2; D is unclear. V was clipped by 5 bases and J by 4 bases, with 20 bases between them. In germline, CDR1 is SEHNR, CDR2 FQNEAQ (reference sequence). This CDR3 spans 17 amino acids.

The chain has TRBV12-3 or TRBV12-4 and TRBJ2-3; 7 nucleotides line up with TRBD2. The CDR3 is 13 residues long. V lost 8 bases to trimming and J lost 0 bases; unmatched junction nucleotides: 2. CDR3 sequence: CASRLASTDTQYF. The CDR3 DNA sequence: TGTGCCAGCCGACTAGCTAGCACAGATACGCAGTATTTT.

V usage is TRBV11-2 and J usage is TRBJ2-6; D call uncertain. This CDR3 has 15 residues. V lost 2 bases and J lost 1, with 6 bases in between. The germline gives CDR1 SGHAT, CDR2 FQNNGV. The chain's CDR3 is CASSLIRSGANVLTF. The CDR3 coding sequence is TGTGCCAGCAGCTTAATCCGATCTGGGGCCAACGTCCTGACTTTC.

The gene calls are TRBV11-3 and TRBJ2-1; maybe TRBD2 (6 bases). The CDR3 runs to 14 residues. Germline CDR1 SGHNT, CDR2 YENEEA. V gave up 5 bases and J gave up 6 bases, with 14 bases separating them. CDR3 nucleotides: TGTGCCAGCAGCCCTCGGGGGTCCCTCAATGAGCAGTTCTTC. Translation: CASSPRGSLNEQFF.

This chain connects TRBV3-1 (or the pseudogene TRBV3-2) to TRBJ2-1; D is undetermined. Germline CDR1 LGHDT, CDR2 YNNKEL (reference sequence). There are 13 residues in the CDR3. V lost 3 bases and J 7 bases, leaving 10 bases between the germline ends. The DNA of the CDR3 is TGTGCCAGCAGCCAGTACGGTGCTAATGAGCAGTTCTTC. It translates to CASSQYGANEQFF.

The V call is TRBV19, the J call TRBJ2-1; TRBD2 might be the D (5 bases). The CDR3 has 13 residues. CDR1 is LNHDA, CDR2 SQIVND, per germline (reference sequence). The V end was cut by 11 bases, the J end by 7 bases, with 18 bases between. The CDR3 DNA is TGTGCCGTGCTGGACTGGATGGCAAATGAGCAGTTCTTC. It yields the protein CAVLDWMANEQFF. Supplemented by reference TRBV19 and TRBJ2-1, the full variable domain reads DGGITQSPKYLFRKEGQNVTLSCEQNLNHDAMYWYRQDPGQGLRLIYYSQIVNDFQKGDIAEGYSVSREKKESFPLTVTSAQKNPTAFYLCAVLDWMANEQFFGPGTRLTVL.

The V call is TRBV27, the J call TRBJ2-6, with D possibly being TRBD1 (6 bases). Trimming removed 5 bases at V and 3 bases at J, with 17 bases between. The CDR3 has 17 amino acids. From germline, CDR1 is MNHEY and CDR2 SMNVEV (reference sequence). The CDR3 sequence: CASSPHVGAGGANVLTF. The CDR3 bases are TGTGCCAGCAGTCCGCATGTGGGGGCAGGTGGGGCCAACGTCCTGACTTTC.

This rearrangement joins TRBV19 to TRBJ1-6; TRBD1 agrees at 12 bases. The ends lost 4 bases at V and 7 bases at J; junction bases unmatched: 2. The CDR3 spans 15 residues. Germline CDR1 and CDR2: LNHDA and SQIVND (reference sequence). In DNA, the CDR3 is TGTGCCAGTAGTAAGGGACAGGGGGCGAATTCACCCCTCCACTTT. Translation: CASSKGQGANSPLHF.

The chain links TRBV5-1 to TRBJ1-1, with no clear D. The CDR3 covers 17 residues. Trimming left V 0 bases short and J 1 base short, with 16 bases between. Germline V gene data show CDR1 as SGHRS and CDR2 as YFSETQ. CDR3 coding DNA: TGCGCCAGCAGCTTGGCCGCTGGGCGTCCCTCGAACACTGAAGCTTTCTTT. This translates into CASSLAAGRPSNTEAFF.

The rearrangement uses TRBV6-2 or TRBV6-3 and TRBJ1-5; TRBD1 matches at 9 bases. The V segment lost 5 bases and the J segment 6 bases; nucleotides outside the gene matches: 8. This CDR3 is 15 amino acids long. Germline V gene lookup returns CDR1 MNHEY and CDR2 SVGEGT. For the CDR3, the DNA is TGTGCCAGCAGTCTCAGACAGGGGGTCGGTCAGCCCCAGCATTTT. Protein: CASSLRQGVGQPQHF.

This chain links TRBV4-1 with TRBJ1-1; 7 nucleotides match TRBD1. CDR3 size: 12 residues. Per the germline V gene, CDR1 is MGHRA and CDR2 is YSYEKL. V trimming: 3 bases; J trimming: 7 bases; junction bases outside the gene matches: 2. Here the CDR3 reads CASSQRTGEAFF. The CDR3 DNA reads TGCGCCAGCAGCCAGAGGACAGGTGAAGCTTTCTTT.

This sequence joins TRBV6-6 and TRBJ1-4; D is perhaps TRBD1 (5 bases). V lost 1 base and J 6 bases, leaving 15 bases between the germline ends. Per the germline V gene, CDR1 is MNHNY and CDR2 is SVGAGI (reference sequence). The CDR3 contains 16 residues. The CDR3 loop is CASSYWEPARDEKLFF. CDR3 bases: TGTGCCAGCAGTTACTGGGAGCCGGCCAGGGATGAAAAACTGTTTTTT.

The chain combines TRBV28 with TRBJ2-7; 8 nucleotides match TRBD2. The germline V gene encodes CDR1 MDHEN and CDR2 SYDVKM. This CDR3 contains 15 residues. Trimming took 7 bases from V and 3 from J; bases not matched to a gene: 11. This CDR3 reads CASTPSGRGRYEQYF. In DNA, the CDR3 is TGTGCCAGCACCCCCAGCGGGAGAGGACGCTACGAGCAGTACTTC.

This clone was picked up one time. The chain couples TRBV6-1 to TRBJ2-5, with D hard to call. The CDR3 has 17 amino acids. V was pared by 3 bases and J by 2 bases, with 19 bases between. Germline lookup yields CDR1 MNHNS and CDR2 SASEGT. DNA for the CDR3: TGTGCCAGCAGTGACGTATGGCAGCAAAGTGGGCAAGAGACCCAGTACTTC. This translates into CASSDVWQQSGQETQYF.

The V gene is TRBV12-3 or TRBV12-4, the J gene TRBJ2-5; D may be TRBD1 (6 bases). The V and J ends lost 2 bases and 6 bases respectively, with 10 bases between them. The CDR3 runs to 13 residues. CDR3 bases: TGTGCCAGCAGTTTAAGGGGGAGAAAGACCCAGTACTTC. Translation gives CASSLRGRKTQYF.

The CDR3 nucleotides read TGTGCCAGCAGTGAAGTGCCAAACTACGAGCAGTACTTC. As protein: CASSEVPNYEQYF. The rearrangement joins TRBV6-1 to TRBJ2-7; unclear D gene. In germline, CDR1 is MNHNS, CDR2 SASEGT. Trimming took off 1 base at V and 3 bases at J, with 7 bases between the two ends. The CDR3 has 13 amino acids.

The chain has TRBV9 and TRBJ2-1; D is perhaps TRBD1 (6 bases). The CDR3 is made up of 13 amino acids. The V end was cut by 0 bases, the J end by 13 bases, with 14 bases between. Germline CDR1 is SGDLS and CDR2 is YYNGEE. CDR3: CASSVEIRGYQFF. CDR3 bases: TGTGCCAGCAGCGTAGAGATCAGGGGCTACCAGTTCTTC.

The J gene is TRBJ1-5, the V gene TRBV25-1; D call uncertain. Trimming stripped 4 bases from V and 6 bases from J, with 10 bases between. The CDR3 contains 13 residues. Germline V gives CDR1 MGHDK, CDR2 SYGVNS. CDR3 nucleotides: TGTGCCAGCAGTGCCTCAGCTGGTCAGCCCCAGCATTTT. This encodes CASSASAGQPQHF. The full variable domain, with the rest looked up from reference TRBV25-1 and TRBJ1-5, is EADIYQTPRYLVIGTGKKITLECSQTMGHDKMYWYQQDPGMELHLIHYSYGVNSTEKGDLSSESTVSRIRTEHFPLTLESARPSHTSQYLCASSASAGQPQHFGDGTRLSIL.

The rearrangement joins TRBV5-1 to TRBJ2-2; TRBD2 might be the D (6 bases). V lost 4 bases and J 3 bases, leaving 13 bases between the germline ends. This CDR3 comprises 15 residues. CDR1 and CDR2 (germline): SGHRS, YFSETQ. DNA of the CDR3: TGCGCCAGCAGCACACCGGGACTCCACACCGGGGAGCTGTTTTTT. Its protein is CASSTPGLHTGELFF.

Here the CDR3 reads CATTPRGGRKPKEKLFF. CDR3 bases: TGTGCCACCACCCCTCGGGGGGGGCGAAAGCCGAAGGAAAAACTGTTTTTT. The chain links TRBV24-1 to TRBJ1-4; possible D gene TRBD1, 6 bases. The ends were cut back, 8 bases at V and 8 bases at J, with 26 bases in the middle. CDR1 is KGHDR, CDR2 SFDVKD, per germline. The CDR3 is 17 amino acids.

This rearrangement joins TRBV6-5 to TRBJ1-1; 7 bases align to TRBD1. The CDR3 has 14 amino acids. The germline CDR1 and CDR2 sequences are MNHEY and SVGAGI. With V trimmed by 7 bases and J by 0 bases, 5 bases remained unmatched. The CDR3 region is CASNAGQMNTEAFF. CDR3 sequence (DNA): TGTGCCAGCAATGCGGGACAGATGAACACTGAAGCTTTCTTT.

CDR3 in amino acids: CASSYGGELAEAFF. The CDR3 DNA reads as TGTGCCAGCAGTTACGGGGGCGAATTGGCTGAAGCTTTCTTT. V usage is TRBV6-5 and J usage is TRBJ1-1; possible D gene TRBD1, 6 bases. The CDR3 length is 14 residues. Looked up from germline, CDR1 is MNHEY and CDR2 is SVGAGI. V lost 2 bases and J lost 6, with 13 bases in between.

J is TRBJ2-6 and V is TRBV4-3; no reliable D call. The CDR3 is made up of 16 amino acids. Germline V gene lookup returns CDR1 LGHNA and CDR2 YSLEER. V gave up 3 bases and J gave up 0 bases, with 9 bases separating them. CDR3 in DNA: TGCGCCAGCAGCCAGAAGGAACACTCTGGGGCCAACGTCCTGACTTTC. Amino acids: CASSQKEHSGANVLTF.

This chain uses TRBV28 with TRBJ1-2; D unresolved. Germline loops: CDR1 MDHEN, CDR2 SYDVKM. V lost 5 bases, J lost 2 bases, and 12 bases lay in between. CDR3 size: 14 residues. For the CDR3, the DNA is TGTGCCAGCAGTCCTCCCGCCCGGAACTATGGCTACACCTTC. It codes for CASSPPARNYGYTF.

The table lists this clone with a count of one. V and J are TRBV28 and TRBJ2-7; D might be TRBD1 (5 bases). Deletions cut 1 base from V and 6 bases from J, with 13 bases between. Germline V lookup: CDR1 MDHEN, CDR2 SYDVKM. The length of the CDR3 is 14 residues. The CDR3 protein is CASSLSGRVREQYF. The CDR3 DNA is TGTGCCAGCAGTTTATCGGGCAGGGTGCGCGAGCAGTACTTC. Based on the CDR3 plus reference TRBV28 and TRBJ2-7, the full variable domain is DVKVTQSSRYLVKRTGEKVFLECVQDMDHENMFWYRQDPGLGLRLIYFSYDVKMKEKGDIPEGYSVSREKKERFSLILESASTNQTSMYLCASSLSGRVREQYFGPGTRLTVT.

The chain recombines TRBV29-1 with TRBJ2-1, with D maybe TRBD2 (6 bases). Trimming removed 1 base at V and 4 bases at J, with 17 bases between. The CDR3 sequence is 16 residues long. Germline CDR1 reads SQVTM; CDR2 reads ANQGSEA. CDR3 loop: CSVEGGPVAGYNEQFF. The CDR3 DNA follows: TGCAGCGTTGAAGGTGGGCCTGTGGCGGGGTACAATGAGCAGTTCTTC.